This TCR beta chain comes out of a study of blood T cell repertoires in COVID-19. Across the whole study: Nucleic acid was either cDNA or gDNA, and it came from T cells, B-cell-depleted T cells, or PBMCs.

In the original analysis: Amplified reference gene primers provided the basis for estimating nucleated cell counts. Repertoires were generated with immunoSEQ multiplex PCR, while TCRdb's copy carries only in-frame clones and drops some. Clonal size and the V and J genes are those of that table, whereas D and trimming came from the DNA. The sample includes about 160,000 clones, roughly 81% of them seen just once. V lost 4 bases, J lost 5 bases, and 7 bases lay in between. Germline CDR1 KGHDR, CDR2 SFDVKD. There are 12 residues in the CDR3. The clonotype originates from a woman aged 55-70 years with COVID-19, enrolled during active disease. The chain couples TRBV24-1 to TRBJ2-5; maybe TRBD1 (6 bases). Sequencing was performed on peripheral blood. Written as DNA, the CDR3 is TGTGCCACCAGTGACAGGGGCGAGACCCAGTACTTC. Translating gives CATSDRGETQYF.